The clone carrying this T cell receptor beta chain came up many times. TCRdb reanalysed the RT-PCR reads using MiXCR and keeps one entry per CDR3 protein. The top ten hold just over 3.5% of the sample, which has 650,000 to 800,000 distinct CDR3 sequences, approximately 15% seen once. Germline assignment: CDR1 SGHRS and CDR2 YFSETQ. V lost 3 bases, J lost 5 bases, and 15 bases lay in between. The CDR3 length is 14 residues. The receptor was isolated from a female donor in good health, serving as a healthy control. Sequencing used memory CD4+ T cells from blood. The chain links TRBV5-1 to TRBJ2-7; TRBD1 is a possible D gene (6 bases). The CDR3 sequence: CASSYGQTVDEQYF. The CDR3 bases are TGCGCCAGCAGCTATGGACAGACAGTGGACGAGCAGTACTTC.